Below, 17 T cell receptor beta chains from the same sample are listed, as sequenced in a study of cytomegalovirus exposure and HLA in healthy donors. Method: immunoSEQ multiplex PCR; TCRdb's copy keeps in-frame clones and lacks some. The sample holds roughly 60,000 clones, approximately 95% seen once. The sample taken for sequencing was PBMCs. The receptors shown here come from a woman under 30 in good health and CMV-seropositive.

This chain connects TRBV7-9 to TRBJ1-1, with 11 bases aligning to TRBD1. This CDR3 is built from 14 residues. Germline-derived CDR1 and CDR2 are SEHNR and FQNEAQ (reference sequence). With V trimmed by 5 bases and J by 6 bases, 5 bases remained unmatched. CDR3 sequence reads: CASSEDRGLAEAFF. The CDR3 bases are TGTGCCAGCAGCGAGGACAGGGGGCTAGCTGAAGCTTTCTTT.

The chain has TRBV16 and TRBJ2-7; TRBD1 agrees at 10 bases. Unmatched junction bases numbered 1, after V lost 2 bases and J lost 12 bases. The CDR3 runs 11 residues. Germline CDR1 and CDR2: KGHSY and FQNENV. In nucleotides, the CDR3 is TGTGCCAGCAGCCAAGGGGACAGGGGGTACTTC. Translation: CASSQGDRGYF.

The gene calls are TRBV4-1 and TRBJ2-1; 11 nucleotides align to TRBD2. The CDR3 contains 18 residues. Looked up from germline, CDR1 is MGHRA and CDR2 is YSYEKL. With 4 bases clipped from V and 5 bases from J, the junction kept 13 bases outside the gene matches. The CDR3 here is CASSLPRGSSGGNNEQFF. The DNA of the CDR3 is TGCGCCAGCAGCCTCCCCCGGGGATCTAGCGGGGGGAACAATGAGCAGTTCTTC.

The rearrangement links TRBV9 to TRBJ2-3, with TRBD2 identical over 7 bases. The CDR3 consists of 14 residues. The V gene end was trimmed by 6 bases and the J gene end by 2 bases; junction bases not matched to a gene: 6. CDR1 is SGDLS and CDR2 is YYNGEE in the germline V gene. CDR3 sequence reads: CASTSGDVTDTQYF. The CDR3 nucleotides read TGTGCCAGCACGAGCGGGGACGTCACAGATACGCAGTATTTT.

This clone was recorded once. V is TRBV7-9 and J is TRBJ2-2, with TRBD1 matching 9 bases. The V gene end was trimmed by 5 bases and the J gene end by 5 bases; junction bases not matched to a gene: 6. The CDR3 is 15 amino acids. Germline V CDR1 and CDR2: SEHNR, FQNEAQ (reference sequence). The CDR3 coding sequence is TGTGCCAGCAGCGCGAGGGACAGGGAAACCGGGGAGCTGTTTTTT. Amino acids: CASSARDRETGELFF.

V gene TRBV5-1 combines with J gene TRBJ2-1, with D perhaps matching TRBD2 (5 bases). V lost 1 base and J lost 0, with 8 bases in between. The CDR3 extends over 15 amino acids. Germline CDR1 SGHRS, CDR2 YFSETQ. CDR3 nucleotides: TGCGCCAGCAGCTTGAGGGAGACCTCCTACAATGAGCAGTTCTTC. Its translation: CASSLRETSYNEQFF. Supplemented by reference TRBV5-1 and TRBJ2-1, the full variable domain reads KAGVTQTPRYLIKTRGQQVTLSCSPISGHRSVSWYQQTPGQGLQFLFEYFSETQRNKGNFPGRFSGRQFSNSRSEMNVSTLELGDSALYLCASSLRETSYNEQFFGPGTRLTVL.

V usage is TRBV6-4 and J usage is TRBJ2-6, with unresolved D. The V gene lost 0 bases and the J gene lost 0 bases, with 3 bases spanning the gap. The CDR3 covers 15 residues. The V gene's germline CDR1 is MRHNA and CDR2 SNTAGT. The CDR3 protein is CASSDSGSGANVLTF. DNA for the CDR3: TGTGCCAGCAGTGACTCCGGCTCTGGGGCCAACGTCCTGACTTTC.

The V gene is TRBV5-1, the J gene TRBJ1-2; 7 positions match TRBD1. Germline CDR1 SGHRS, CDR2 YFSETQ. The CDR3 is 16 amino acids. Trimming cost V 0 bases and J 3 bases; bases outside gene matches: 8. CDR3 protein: CASSLAGGGTHYGYTF. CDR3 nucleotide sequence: TGCGCCAGCAGCTTGGCAGGGGGTGGAACTCACTATGGCTACACCTTC.

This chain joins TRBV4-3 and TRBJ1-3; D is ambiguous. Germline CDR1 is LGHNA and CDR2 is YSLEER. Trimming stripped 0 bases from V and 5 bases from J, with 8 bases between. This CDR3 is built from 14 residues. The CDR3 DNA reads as TGCGCCAGCAGCCAAGATCCTTCCCGAAACACCATATATTTT. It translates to CASSQDPSRNTIYF.

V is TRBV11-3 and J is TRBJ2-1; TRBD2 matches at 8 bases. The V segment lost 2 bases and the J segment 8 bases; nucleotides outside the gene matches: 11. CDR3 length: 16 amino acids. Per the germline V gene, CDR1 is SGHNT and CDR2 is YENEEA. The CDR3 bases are TGTGCCAGCAGCTTATCGGTCGGGAGGGGACGGGATGAGCAGTTCTTC. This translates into CASSLSVGRGRDEQFF.

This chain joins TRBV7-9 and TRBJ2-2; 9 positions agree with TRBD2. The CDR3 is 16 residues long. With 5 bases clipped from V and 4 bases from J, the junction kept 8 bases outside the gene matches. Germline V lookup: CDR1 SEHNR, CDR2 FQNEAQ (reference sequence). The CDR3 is CASSLNGGRATGELFF. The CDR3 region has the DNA TGTGCCAGCAGCCTAAACGGCGGGAGGGCCACCGGGGAGCTGTTTTTT.

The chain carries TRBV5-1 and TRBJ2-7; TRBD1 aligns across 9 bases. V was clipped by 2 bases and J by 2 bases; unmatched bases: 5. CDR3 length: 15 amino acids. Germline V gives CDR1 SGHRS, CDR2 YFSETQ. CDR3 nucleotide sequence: TGCGCCAGCAGCTTAGGGACAGGGTATCCCTACGAGCAGTACTTC. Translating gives CASSLGTGYPYEQYF. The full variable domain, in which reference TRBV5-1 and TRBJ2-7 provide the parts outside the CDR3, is KAGVTQTPRYLIKTRGQQVTLSCSPISGHRSVSWYQQTPGQGLQFLFEYFSETQRNKGNFPGRFSGRQFSNSRSEMNVSTLELGDSALYLCASSLGTGYPYEQYFGPGTRLTVT.

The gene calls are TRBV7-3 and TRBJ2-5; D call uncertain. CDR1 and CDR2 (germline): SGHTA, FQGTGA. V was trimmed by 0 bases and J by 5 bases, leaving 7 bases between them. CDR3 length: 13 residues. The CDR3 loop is CASSLTRMETQYF. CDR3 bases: TGTGCCAGCAGCTTAACCAGGATGGAGACCCAGTACTTC. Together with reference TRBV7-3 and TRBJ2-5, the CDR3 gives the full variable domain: GAGVSQTPSNKVTEKGKYVELRCDPISGHTALYWYRQSLGQGPEFLIYFQGTGAADDSGLPNDRFFAVRPEGSVSTLKIQRTERGDSAVYLCASSLTRMETQYFGPGTRLLVL.

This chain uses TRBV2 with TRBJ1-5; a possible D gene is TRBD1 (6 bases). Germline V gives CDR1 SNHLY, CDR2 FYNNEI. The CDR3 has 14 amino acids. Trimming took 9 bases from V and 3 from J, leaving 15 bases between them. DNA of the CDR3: TGTGCCAGTTCATCGCGGACAGTCAATCAGCCCCAGCATTTT. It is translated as CASSSRTVNQPQHF. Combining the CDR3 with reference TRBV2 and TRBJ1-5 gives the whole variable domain EPEVTQTPSHQVTQMGQEVILRCVPISNHLYFYWYRQILGQKVEFLVSFYNNEISEKSEIFDDQFSVERPDGSNFTLKIRSTKLEDSAMYFCASSSRTVNQPQHFGDGTRLSIL.

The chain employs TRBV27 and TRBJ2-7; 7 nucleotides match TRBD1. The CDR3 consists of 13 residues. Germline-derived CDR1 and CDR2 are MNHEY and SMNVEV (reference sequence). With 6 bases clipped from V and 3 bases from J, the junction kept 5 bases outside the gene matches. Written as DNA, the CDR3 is TGTGCCAGCAGCCGAGGACAGGACTACGAGCAGTACTTC. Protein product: CASSRGQDYEQYF.

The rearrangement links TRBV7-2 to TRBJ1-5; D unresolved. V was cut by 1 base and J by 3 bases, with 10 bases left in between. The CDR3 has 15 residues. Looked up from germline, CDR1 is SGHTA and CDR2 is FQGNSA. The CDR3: CASSLVANNNQPQHF. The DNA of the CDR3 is TGTGCCAGCAGCTTAGTGGCAAACAACAATCAGCCCCAGCATTTT.

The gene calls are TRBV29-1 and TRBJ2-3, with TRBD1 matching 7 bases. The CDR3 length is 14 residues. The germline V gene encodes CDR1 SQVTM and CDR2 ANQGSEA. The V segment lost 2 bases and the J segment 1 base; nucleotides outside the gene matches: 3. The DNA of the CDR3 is TGCAGCGTTGAACAGGGGGATGGCACAGATACGCAGTATTTT. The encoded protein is CSVEQGDGTDTQYF.